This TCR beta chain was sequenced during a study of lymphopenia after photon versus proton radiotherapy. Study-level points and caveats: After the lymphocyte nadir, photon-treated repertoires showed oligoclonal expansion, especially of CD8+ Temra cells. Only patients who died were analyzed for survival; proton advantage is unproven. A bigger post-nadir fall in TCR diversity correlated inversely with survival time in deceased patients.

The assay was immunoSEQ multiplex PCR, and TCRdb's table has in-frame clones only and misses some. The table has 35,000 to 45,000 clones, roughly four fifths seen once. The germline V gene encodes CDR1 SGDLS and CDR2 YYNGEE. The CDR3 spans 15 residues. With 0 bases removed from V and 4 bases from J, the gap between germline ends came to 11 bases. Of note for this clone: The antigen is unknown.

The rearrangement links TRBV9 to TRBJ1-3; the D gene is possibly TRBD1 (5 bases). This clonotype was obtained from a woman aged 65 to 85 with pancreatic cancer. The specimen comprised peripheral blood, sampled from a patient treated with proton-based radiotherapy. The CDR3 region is CASSVGGAGGNTIYF. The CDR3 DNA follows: TGTGCCAGCAGCGTAGGCGGGGCCGGCGGAAACACCATATATTTT.